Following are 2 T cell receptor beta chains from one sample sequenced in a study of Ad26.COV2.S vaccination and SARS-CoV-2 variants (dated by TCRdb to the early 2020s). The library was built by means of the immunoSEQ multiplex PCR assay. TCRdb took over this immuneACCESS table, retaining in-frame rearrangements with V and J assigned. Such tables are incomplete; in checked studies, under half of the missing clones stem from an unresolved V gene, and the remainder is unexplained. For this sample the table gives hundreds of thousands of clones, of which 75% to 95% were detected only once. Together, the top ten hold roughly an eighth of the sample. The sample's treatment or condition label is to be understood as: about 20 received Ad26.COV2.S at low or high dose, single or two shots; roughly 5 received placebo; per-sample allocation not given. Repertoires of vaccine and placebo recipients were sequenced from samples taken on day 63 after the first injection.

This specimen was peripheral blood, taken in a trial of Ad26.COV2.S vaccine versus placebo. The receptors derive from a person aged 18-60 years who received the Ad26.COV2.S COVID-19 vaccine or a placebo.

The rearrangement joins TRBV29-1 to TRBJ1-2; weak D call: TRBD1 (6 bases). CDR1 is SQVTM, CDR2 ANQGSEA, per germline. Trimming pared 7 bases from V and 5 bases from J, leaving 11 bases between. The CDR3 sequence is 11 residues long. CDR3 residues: CSARTVYGYTF. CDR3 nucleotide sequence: TGCAGCGCTAGGACAGTTTATGGCTACACCTTC.

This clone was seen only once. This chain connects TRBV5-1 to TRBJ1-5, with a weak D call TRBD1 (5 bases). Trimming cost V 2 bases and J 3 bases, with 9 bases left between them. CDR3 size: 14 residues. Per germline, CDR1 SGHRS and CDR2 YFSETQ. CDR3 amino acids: CASSFGGLNQPQHF. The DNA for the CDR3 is TGCGCCAGCAGCTTCGGGGGTCTCAATCAGCCCCAGCATTTT.